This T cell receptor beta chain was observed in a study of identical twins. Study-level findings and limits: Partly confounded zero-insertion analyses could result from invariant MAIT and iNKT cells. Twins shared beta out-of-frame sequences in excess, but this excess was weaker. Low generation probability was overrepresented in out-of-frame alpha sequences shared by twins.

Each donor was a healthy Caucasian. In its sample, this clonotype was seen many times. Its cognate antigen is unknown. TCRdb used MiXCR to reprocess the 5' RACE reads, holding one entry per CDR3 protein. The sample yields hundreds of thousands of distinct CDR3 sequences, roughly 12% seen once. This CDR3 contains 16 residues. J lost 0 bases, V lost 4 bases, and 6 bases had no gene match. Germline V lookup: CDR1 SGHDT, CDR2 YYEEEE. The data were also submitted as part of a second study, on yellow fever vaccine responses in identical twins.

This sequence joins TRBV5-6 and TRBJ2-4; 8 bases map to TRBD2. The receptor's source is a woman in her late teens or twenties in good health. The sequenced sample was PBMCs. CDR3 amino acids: CASSPGGPLAKNIQYF. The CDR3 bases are TGTGCCAGCAGCCCGGGGGGGCCCCTAGCCAAAAACATTCAGTACTTC.